The T cell receptor beta chain described here comes from a study of T cells in Graves' hyperthyroidism and ophthalmopathy. Among the patients, aged 18 to 65, hyperthyroidism was newly diagnosed and had lasted under 2 months. The study based diagnoses on clinical symptoms, serum thyroxine and TRAb, thyroid ultrasound and orbital computed tomography. As to this clonotype: The antigen remains unidentified.

Trimming stripped 7 bases from V and 0 bases from J, with 13 bases between. There are 14 residues in the CDR3. CDR1 and CDR2 (germline): SQVTM, ANQGSEA. Study results and caveats: Ophthalmopathy stood apart from stable hyperthyroidism in a 13 V-J model.

Regions amplified from RNA transcripts were the TCR beta CDR3 regions. Initially, a first-round RT-PCR of the TCR CDR3 employed the HTBI primer set. TCRdb re-called the multiplex PCR reads with MiXCR, one entry per CDR3 protein. The sample lists about 150,000 distinct CDR3 sequences; 22% were seen once. Specimen: blood. The clonotype comes from a woman in her forties or fifties with Graves' hyperthyroidism that later progressed to Graves' ophthalmopathy. V is TRBV29-1 and J is TRBJ2-1; D possibly corresponds to TRBD2 (6 bases). The DNA of the CDR3 is TGCAGCGCGACGGGACTCATCTCCTACAATGAGCAGTTCTTC. Protein sequence: CSATGLISYNEQFF.